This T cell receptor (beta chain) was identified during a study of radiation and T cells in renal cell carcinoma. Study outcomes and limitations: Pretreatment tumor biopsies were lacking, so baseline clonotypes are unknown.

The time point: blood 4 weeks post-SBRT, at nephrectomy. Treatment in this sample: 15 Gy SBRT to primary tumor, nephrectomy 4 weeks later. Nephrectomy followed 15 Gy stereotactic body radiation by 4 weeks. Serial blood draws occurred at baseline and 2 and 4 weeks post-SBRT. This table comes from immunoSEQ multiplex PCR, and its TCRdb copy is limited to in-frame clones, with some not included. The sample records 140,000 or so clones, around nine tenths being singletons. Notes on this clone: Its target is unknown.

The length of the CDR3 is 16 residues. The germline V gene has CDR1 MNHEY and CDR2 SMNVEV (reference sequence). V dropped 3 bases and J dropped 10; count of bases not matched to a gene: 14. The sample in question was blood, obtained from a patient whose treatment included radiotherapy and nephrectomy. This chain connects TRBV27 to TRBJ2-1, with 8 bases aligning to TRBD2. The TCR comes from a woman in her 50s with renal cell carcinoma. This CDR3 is CASSFAGTSNLEEQFF. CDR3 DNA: TGTGCCAGCAGTTTCGCCGGGACTAGTAACCTAGAAGAGCAGTTCTTC.